The clone carrying this T cell receptor beta chain was observed at least ten times. Antigen unknown. The CDR3 sequence is 14 residues long. V was clipped by 3 bases and J by 9 bases, with 15 bases between them. Germline-derived CDR1 and CDR2 are LNHDA and SQIVND (reference sequence). Newly diagnosed patients aged 18 to 65 had hyperthyroidism of under 2 months' duration. The authors obtained PBMCs from over 8.5 ml of fresh peripheral blood. This specimen belongs to a study of T cells in Graves' hyperthyroidism and ophthalmopathy. Regarding the study as a whole: From stable hyperthyroidism, ophthalmopathy was separated by a 13 V-J model.

Template material for amplifying TCR beta CDR3 regions consisted of RNA transcripts. An initial round of RT-PCR targeting the TCR CDR3 relied on the HTBI primer set. TCRdb called the multiplex PCR reads again in MiXCR, with one record for every CDR3 protein. Of about 290,000 distinct CDR3 sequences listed, approximately 13% are singletons. The rearrangement links TRBV19 to TRBJ1-5; TRBD1 is a possible D gene (6 bases). This TCR was sampled from a woman aged 40 to 55 with Graves' hyperthyroidism. Sequencing used blood. CDR3 coding DNA: TGTGCCAGTAGTATTGGAGCGGGGGGCGGGCCCCAGCATTTT. Translation gives CASSIGAGGGPQHF.